Here is one T cell receptor (beta chain) with its context. V was trimmed by 0 bases and J by 2 bases, leaving 11 bases between them. From germline, CDR1 is KGHSH and CDR2 LQKENI. This CDR3 has 16 residues. Participants, about 18 to 90 years old, spanned 25 or so US areas. Cohorts were determined from participant-reported clinical history. The sample is drawn from a study of blood T cell repertoires in COVID-19. Study details: The United States, Italy and Spain provided the acute and convalescent COVID-19 samples. Sample material is recorded as cDNA or gDNA derived from T cells, B-cell-depleted T cells, or PBMCs.

The method was immunoSEQ multiplex PCR; TCRdb's version includes in-frame clones alone and lacks a portion of them. The data show about 400,000 clones, nearly 90% seen once. This TCR derives from a woman aged 18 to 35 with acute COVID-19. This chain uses TRBV18 with TRBJ2-1; possible D gene TRBD1, 6 bases. The sequenced sample consisted of PBMCs or T cells enriched from blood (not recorded which). This CDR3 reads CASSPPMGATYNEQFF. The CDR3 bases are TGTGCCAGCTCACCACCCATGGGGGCTACCTACAATGAGCAGTTCTTC.